Each of the 13 T cell receptor beta chains below was sequenced from the same sample in a study of control samples from healthy donors and cancer patients (dated by TCRdb to 2020 to 2022). Preparation of the library involved the immunoSEQ multiplex PCR assay. What TCRdb holds here is the immuneACCESS table cut down to in-frame rearrangements. Part of the clones is not present; checked against another copy, under half of the missing clones reflect an unresolved V gene, and the others are unexplained. This sample lists 82,000 or so clones; roughly 93% were detected once. Jointly, the top ten make up 4.8% of the sample. The sequenced sample was blood. The receptors here all came from a woman aged 18-29 years in good health.

The chain joins TRBV28 to TRBJ1-1; maybe TRBD1 (5 bases). V lost 6 bases, J lost 4 bases, and 15 bases lay in between. CDR1 is MDHEN, CDR2 SYDVKM, per germline. CDR3 length equals 14 residues. The DNA for the CDR3 is TGTGCCAGCAGCCCGGTTCCAGGGACCACTGAAGCTTTCTTT. This translates into CASSPVPGTTEAFF.

The chain carries TRBV4-2 and TRBJ1-2, with TRBD1 matching over 8 bases. The ends lost 2 bases at V and 4 bases at J; junction bases unmatched: 6. The germline gives CDR1 LGHNA, CDR2 YNFKEQ. This CDR3 comprises 15 residues. CDR3 in DNA: TGTGCCAGCAGCCAACCGGACAGGGAGGGCTATGGCTACACCTTC. Amino acid sequence: CASSQPDREGYGYTF.

The V call is TRBV29-1, the J call TRBJ2-7, with 7 bases that match TRBD2. The J segment lost 1 base and the V segment lost 3 bases, leaving 6 bases of the junction unmatched. The CDR3 is 14 amino acids. Germline CDR1 SQVTM, CDR2 ANQGSEA. CDR3 in amino acids: CSVEGGERSYEQYF. The CDR3 nucleotides read TGCAGCGTTGAGGGGGGGGAGCGATCCTACGAGCAGTACTTC.

V is TRBV7-9 and J is TRBJ2-5, with D hard to call. Germline-derived CDR1 and CDR2 are SEHNR and FQNEAQ (reference sequence). V was shortened by 7 bases and J by 4 bases, with 13 bases between the two germline ends. This CDR3 comprises 13 residues. Here the CDR3 DNA reads TGTGCCAGCACCCTTGCAGGTCTAGAGACCCAGTACTTC. Amino acids: CASTLAGLETQYF.

The chain combines TRBV27 with TRBJ1-1; 7 positions agree with TRBD1. The J segment lost 8 bases and the V segment lost 2 bases, leaving 8 bases of the junction unmatched. Germline CDR1 MNHEY, CDR2 SMNVEV (reference sequence). The CDR3 loop spans 14 amino acids. CDR3 loop: CASSLRTGAGEAFF. CDR3 DNA sequence: TGTGCCAGCAGTTTACGTACAGGGGCAGGGGAAGCTTTCTTT.

This chain joins TRBV15 and TRBJ2-7; D gene unclear. The V gene's germline CDR1 is LNHNV and CDR2 YYDKDF (reference sequence). The CDR3 covers 15 residues. Trimming cost V 0 bases and J 3 bases, with 12 bases left between them. CDR3 sequence reads: CATSRDPRVLYEQYF. The CDR3, as DNA: TGTGCCACCAGCAGAGATCCACGCGTTCTCTACGAGCAGTACTTC. The complete variable domain, with remaining parts taken from reference TRBV15 and TRBJ2-7, reads DAMVIQNPRYQVTQFGKPVTLSCSQTLNHNVMYWYQQKSSQAPKLLFHYYDKDFNNEADTPDNFQSRRPNTSFCFLDIRSPGLGDTAMYLCATSRDPRVLYEQYFGPGTRLTVT.

The chain employs TRBV29-1 and TRBJ2-2; D is possibly TRBD1 or TRBD2 (7 bases each). Germline CDR1 reads SQVTM; CDR2 reads ANQGSEA. Between the trimmed V and J ends, which lost 0 bases and 3 bases, there was a span of 17 bases. The CDR3 consists of 17 residues. As DNA, the CDR3 is TGCAGCGTTGAAGACCCCCCAGGGGGACTATACACCGGGGAGCTGTTTTTT. Its translation: CSVEDPPGGLYTGELFF.

The V gene is TRBV7-9, the J gene TRBJ2-5; tentatively, D is TRBD1 (6 bases). Trimming took 1 base from V and 3 from J, leaving 9 bases between them. This CDR3 has 14 amino acids. The germline V gene encodes CDR1 SEHNR and CDR2 FQNEAQ (reference sequence). The CDR3 DNA reads as TGTGCCAGCAGCTTAGTGGACAGTAAAGAGACCCAGTACTTC. It is translated as CASSLVDSKETQYF.

About this clone itself: Mismatch with germline at one junction end may stem from a read error. The J gene is TRBJ1-4, the V gene TRBV2, with 7 bases that match TRBD1. Germline-derived CDR1 and CDR2 are SNHLY and FYNNEI. CDR3 length equals 14 residues. This CDR3 is CASSEGTVGEKLFF. Here the CDR3 DNA reads TGTGCCAGCAGCGAAGGGACAGTAGGTGAAAAACTGTTTTTT.

The chain links TRBV7-9 to TRBJ2-5, with 7 bases aligning to TRBD1. The CDR3 contains 14 residues. Germline CDR1 and CDR2: SEHNR and FQNEAQ (reference sequence). Unmatched junction bases numbered 4, after V lost 4 bases and J lost 2 bases. CDR3 region: CASSSWTGQETQYF. As DNA, the CDR3 is TGTGCCAGCAGCTCTTGGACAGGTCAAGAGACCCAGTACTTC.

The chain is built from TRBV28 and TRBJ1-2, with 8 bases lining up with TRBD1. V was pared by 8 bases and J by 4 bases, with 3 bases of the junction left unmatched. The CDR3 is 12 amino acids. Germline V CDR1 and CDR2: MDHEN, SYDVKM. The chain's CDR3 is CASDRGGYGYTF. The CDR3 region has the DNA TGTGCCAGCGACAGGGGAGGCTATGGCTACACCTTC.

The chain uses TRBV5-1 and TRBJ2-7; D might be TRBD1 or TRBD2, each matching 5 bases. Germline V gene lookup returns CDR1 SGHRS and CDR2 YFSETQ. Trimming left V 2 bases short and J 6 bases short, with 9 bases between. The CDR3 has 12 amino acids. The CDR3 spells CASSFRGSEQYF. CDR3 bases: TGCGCCAGCAGCTTTCGGGGCTCCGAGCAGTACTTC.

V and J are TRBV29-1 and TRBJ2-7; 8 bases map to TRBD1. V lost 3 bases to trimming and J lost 7 bases; unmatched junction nucleotides: 5. The germline V gene encodes CDR1 SQVTM and CDR2 ANQGSEA. The CDR3 length is 12 residues. The CDR3 nucleotides are TGCAGCGTTGACCAGGGGGCGAGGGAGCAGTACTTC. Amino acid sequence: CSVDQGAREQYF.